The rows below give T cell receptor beta chains drawn from one sample of a study of blood T cell repertoires in COVID-19. TCRdb keeps only in-frame clones here, not all; method: immunoSEQ multiplex PCR. The sample has 100,000 to 150,000 clones; roughly 90% are singletons. The sequencing sample was made of peripheral blood. These receptors all come from a man aged 50 to 59 with acute or convalescent COVID-19. CDR3s include the opening cysteine and the closing phenylalanine or tryptophan. A D gene is named only where the DNA matches it firmly. Some rows mark clone size as missing; the rest say once, few, many or name a class of expanded clone.

-	TRBD1	TRBV9	TRBJ2-2	CASSTRTGNTGELFF	TGTGCCAGCAGCACAAGGACAGGTAACACCGGGGAGCTGTTTTTT
-	TRBD2	TRBV6-5	TRBJ2-1	CASSYFGLAGSNEQFF	TGTGCCAGCAGTTATTTCGGACTAGCGGGGTCCAATGAGCAGTTCTTC
-	-	TRBV5-6	TRBJ2-1	CASSQQGFGEQFF	TGTGCCAGCAGCCAGCAGGGGTTTGGTGAGCAGTTCTTC
-	TRBD2	TRBV4-1	TRBJ2-3	CASSQSGSGTDTQYF	TGCGCCAGCAGCCAGAGCGGGAGTGGCACAGATACGCAGTATTTT
-	TRBD1	TRBV18	TRBJ2-1	CASSPSRGQYNEQFF	TGTGCCAGCTCACCATCCAGGGGGCAGTACAATGAGCAGTTCTTC
-	TRBD2	TRBV25-1	TRBJ2-1	CASIRVRLADSYNEQFF	TGTGCCAGCATAAGGGTCAGGCTAGCGGACTCCTACAATGAGCAGTTCTTC
-	-	TRBV28	TRBJ2-7	CASRQGPYEQYF	TGTGCCAGCAGACAGGGCCCCTACGAGCAGTACTTC
-	TRBD2	TRBV7-8	TRBJ2-2	CASSFGRWGLADTGELFF	TGTGCCAGCAGCTTCGGCCGGTGGGGACTAGCCGACACCGGGGAGCTGTTTTTT
few	-	TRBV2	TRBJ2-7	CASHSWRPNYEQYF	TGTGCCAGCCATTCGTGGAGGCCTAACTACGAGCAGTACTTC
-	-	TRBV18	TRBJ1-2	CASSPPEQGIYGYTF	TGTGCCAGCTCACCACCGGAACAGGGAATATATGGCTACACCTTC
few	-	TRBV24-1	TRBJ2-3	CATGGAGTDTQYF	TGTGCCACCGGGGGGGCAGGCACAGATACGCAGTATTTT
-	-	TRBV27	TRBJ2-1	CASSLGTLLGYNEQFF	TGTGCCAGCAGTTTGGGGACTCTCTTAGGCTACAATGAGCAGTTCTTC
once	-	TRBV30	TRBJ1-5	CAFTGPHQPQHF	TGTGCCTTTACAGGGCCCCATCAGCCCCAGCATTTT
-	TRBD2	TRBV10-1	TRBJ2-7	CASSESTSVSYEQYF	TGCGCCAGCAGTGAGTCGACTAGCGTCTCCTACGAGCAGTACTTC
-	-	TRBV6-5	TRBJ1-6	CASSYSKPGMNSPLHF	TGTGCCAGCAGTTACTCGAAGCCGGGAATGAATTCACCCCTCCACTTT
-	-	TRBV6-5	TRBJ2-7	CASIRDIRAYEQYF	TGTGCCAGCATTCGGGACATCCGGGCCTACGAGCAGTACTTC
-	-	TRBV27	TRBJ2-4	CASSFLGQGPDIQYF	TGTGCCAGCAGTTTCTTAGGGCAGGGTCCTGACATTCAGTACTTC
once	-	TRBV18	TRBJ1-1	CASSPAPDRQNTEAFF	TGTGCCAGCTCCCCCGCCCCTGACAGACAGAACACTGAAGCTTTCTTT
-	-	TRBV4-1	TRBJ2-1	CASSQDPKLAGGNEQFF	TGCGCCAGCAGCCAAGATCCTAAACTAGCAGGTGGCAATGAGCAGTTCTTC
-	TRBD2	TRBV9	TRBJ2-3	CASTPSAGDTDTQYF	TGTGCCAGCACTCCCAGCGCGGGAGACACAGATACGCAGTATTTT
once	TRBD1	TRBV7-9	TRBJ2-2	CASSRQGPYTGELFF	TGTGCCAGCAGCAGACAGGGCCCCTACACCGGGGAGCTGTTTTTT
-	TRBD2	TRBV5-1	TRBJ2-1	CASRELAAVRYEQFF	TGCGCCAGCAGGGAGCTAGCGGCGGTAAGGTATGAGCAGTTCTTC
-	TRBD1	TRBV5-4	TRBJ2-5	CASSLHQGAVETQYF	TGTGCCAGCAGTCTTCACCAGGGGGCGGTTGAGACCCAGTACTTC
-	TRBD1	TRBV11-3	TRBJ2-1	CASTSLRQGAPFF	TGTGCCAGCACCTCCCTCAGACAGGGGGCTCCCTTCTTC
-	-	TRBV11-2	TRBJ1-5	CASSLGQGSNQPQHF	TGTGCCAGCAGCTTAGGTCAGGGGAGCAATCAGCCCCAGCATTTT
-	-	TRBV4-1	TRBJ1-5	CASSPEGLAASNQPQHF	TGCGCCAGCAGCCCCGAGGGCCTCGCCGCCAGCAATCAGCCCCAGCATTTT
-	-	TRBV6-5	TRBJ2-2	CASSYSTRGTGELFF	TGTGCCAGCAGTTACTCGACCCGGGGCACCGGGGAGCTGTTTTTT
-	-	TRBV5-1	TRBJ2-7	CASSSWTGGNYEQYF	TGCGCCAGCAGCTCTTGGACAGGAGGGAACTACGAGCAGTACTTC